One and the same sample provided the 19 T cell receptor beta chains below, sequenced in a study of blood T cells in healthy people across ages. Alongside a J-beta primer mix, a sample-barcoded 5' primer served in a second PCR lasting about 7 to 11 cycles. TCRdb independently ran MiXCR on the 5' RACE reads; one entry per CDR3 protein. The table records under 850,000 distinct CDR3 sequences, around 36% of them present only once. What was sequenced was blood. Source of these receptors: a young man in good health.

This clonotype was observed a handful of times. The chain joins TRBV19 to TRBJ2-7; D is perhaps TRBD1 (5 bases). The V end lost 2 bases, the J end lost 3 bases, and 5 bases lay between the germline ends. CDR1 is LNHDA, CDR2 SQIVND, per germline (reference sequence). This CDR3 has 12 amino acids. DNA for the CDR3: TGTGCCAGTAGTATACAGGGCTACGAGCAGTACTTC. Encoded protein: CASSIQGYEQYF.

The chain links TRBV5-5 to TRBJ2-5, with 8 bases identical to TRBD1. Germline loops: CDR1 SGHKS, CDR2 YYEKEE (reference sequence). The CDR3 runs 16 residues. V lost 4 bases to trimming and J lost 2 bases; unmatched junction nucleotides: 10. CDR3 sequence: CASSPRTGTEQETQYF. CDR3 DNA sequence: TGTGCCAGCAGCCCTCGGACAGGGACGGAACAAGAGACCCAGTACTTC. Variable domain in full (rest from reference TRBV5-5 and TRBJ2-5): DAGVTQSPTHLIKTRGQQVTLRCSPISGHKSVSWYQQVLGQGPQFIFQYYEKEERGRGNFPDRFSARQFPNYSSELNVNALLLGDSALYLCASSPRTGTEQETQYFGPGTRLLVL.

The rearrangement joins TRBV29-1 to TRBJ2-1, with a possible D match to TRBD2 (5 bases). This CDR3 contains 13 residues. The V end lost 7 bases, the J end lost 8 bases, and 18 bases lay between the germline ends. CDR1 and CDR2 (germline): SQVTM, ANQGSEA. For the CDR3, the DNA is TGCAGCGGTACTAGGCGTCAGGCGGATGAGCAGTTCTTC. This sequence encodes CSGTRRQADEQFF.

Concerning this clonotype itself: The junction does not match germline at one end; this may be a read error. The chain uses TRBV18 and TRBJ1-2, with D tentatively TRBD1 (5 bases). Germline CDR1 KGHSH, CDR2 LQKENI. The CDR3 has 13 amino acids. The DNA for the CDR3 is TGTGCCATCTCACCAGGTGGGACGTATGGCTACACCTTC. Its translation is CAISPGGTYGYTF.

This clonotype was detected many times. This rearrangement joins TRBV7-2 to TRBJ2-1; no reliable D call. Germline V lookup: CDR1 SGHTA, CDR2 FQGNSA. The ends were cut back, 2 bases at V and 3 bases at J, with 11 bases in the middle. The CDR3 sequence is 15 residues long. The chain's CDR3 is CASSLTTASYNEQFF. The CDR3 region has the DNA TGTGCCAGCAGCTTAACCACGGCTAGCTACAATGAGCAGTTCTTC.

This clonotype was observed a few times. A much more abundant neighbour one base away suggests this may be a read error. The CDR3 DNA follows: TGTGCCAGCAGCCAATCGGGACAGGGCGGGGGCCACACCTTC. It encodes CASSQSGQGGGHTF. The V and J genes are TRBV4-2 and TRBJ1-2, with TRBD1 matching over 9 bases. Germline-derived CDR1 and CDR2 are LGHNA and YNFKEQ. The trim removed 2 bases at V and 12 bases at J, leaving 10 bases unmatched. This CDR3 is 14 amino acids long.

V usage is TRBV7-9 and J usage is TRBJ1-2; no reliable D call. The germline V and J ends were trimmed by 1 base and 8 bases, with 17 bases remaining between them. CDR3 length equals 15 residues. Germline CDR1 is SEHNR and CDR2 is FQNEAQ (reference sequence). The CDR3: CASSLGGRPGRGYTF. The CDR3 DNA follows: TGTGCCAGCAGCTTAGGCGGCAGGCCGGGGAGGGGCTACACCTTC.

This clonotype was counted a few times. CDR3 in amino acids: CASSQKLAGGHGGELFF. Here the CDR3 DNA reads TGTGCCAGCAGCCAAAAGCTAGCGGGGGGGCACGGCGGGGAGCTGTTTTTT. The chain couples TRBV4-2 to TRBJ2-2, with TRBD2 identical over 12 bases. The J segment lost 7 bases and the V segment lost 2 bases, leaving 8 bases of the junction unmatched. The CDR3 length is 17 residues. The germline gives CDR1 LGHNA, CDR2 YNFKEQ.

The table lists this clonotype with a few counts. Written as DNA, the CDR3 is TGTGCCAGCAGCCCCTATAGAGGGCCCTATACAGATACGCAGTATTTT. Protein: CASSPYRGPYTDTQYF. The chain couples TRBV7-9 to TRBJ2-3; D might be TRBD2 (5 bases). The V end lost 5 bases, the J end lost 3 bases, and 18 bases lay between the germline ends. The germline CDR1 and CDR2 sequences are SEHNR and FQNEAQ (reference sequence). The CDR3 runs to 16 residues. Supplemented by reference TRBV7-9 and TRBJ2-3, the full variable domain reads DTGVSQNPRHKITKRGQNVTFRCDPISEHNRLYWYRQTLGQGPEFLTYFQNEAQLEKSRLLSDRFSAERPKGSFSTLEIQRTEQGDSAMYLCASSPYRGPYTDTQYFGPGTRLTVL.

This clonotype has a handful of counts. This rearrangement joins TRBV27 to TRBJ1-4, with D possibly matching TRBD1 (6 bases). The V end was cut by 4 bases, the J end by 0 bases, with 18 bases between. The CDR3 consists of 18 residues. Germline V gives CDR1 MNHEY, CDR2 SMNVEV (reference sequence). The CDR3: CASSSMGGASATNEKLFF. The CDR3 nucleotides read TGTGCCAGCAGTTCCATGGGGGGGGCCAGTGCAACTAATGAAAAACTGTTTTTT.

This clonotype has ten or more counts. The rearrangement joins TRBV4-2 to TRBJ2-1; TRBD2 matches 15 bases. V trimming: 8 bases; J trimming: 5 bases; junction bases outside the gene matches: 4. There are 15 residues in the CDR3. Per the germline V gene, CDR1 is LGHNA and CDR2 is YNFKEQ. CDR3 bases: TGTGCCAGCTCGGGACTAGCGGGGGGCGACAATGAGCAGTTCTTC. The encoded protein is CASSGLAGGDNEQFF.

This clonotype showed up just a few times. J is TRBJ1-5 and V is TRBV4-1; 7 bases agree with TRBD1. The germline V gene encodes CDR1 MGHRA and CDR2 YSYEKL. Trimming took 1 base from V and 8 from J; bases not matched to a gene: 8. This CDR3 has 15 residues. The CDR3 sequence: CASSQAGQAEEPQHF. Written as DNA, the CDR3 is TGCGCCAGCAGCCAAGCCGGACAGGCCGAGGAGCCCCAGCATTTT.

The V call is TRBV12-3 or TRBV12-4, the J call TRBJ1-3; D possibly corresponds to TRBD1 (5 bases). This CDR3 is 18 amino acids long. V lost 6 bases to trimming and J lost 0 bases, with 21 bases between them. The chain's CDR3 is CASSLLWGRDRSGNTIYF. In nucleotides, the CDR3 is TGTGCCAGCAGCCTACTTTGGGGGAGGGACCGCTCTGGAAACACCATATATTTT.

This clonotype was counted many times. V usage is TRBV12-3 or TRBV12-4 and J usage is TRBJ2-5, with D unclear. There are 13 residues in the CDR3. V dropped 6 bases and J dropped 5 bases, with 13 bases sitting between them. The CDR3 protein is CASRTSSWETQYF. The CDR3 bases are TGTGCCAGCAGGACAAGTAGTTGGGAGACCCAGTACTTC.

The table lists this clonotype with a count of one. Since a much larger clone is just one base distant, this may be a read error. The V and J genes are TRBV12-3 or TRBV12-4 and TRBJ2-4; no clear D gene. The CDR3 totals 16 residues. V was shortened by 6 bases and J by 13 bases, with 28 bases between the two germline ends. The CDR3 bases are TGTGCCAGCAGCGCCAGTCCGATTTCGTGGCAAGAGATCCAGTACTTC. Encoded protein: CASSASPISWQEIQYF.

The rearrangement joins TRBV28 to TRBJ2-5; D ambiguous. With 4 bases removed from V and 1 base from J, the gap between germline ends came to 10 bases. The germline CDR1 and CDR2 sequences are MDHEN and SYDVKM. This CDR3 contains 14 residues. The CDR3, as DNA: TGTGCCAGCAGTTATGGACGGGTCCAAGAGACCCAGTACTTC. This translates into CASSYGRVQETQYF.

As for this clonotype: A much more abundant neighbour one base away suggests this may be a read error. CDR3 amino acids: CASSVDGGGRDAQYF. CDR3 nucleotide sequence: TGTGCCAGCAGCGTAGATGGCGGGGGGCGAGATGCGCAGTATTTT. The genes are TRBV9 and TRBJ2-3; 8 bases line up with TRBD2. This CDR3 comprises 15 residues. Germline lookup yields CDR1 SGDLS and CDR2 YYNGEE.

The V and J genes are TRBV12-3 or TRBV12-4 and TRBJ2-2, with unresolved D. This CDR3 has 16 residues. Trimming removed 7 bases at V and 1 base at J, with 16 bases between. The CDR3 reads CASTARGSLNTGELFF. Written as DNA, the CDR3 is TGTGCCAGCACCGCCCGTGGAAGCTTGAACACCGGGGAGCTGTTTTTT.

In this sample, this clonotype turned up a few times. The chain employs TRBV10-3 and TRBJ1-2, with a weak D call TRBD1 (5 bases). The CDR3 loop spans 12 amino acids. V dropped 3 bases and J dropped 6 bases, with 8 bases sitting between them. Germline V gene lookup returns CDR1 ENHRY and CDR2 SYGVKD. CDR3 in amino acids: CAISDQGDGYTF. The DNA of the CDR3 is TGTGCCATCAGTGATCAGGGAGATGGCTACACCTTC.